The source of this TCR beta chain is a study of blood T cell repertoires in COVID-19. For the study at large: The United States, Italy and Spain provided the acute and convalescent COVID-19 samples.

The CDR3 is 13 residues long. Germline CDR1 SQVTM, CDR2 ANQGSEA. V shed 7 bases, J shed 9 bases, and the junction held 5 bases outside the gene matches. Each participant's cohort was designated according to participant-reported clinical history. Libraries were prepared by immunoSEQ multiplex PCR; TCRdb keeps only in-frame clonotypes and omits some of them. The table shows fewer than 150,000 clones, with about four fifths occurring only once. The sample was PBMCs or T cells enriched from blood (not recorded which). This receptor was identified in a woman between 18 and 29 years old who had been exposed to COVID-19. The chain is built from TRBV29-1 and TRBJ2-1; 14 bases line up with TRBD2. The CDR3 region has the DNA TGCAGCGCGGGACTAGCGGGAGAGAGTGAGCAGTTCTTC. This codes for CSAGLAGESEQFF.